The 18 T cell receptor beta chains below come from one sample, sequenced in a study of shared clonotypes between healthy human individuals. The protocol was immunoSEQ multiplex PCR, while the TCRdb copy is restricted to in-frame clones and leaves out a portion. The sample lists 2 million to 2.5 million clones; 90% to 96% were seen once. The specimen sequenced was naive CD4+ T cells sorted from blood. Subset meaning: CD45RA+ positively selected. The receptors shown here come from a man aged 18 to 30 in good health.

CDR3 protein: CASSPPGQGSDNQPQHF. Here the CDR3 DNA reads TGTGCCAGCTCTCCTCCGGGACAGGGATCGGACAATCAGCCCCAGCATTTT. The V and J genes are TRBV18 and TRBJ1-5, with TRBD1 matching 9 bases. Losses at the gene ends were 6 bases for V and 3 bases for J; bases not matched to a gene: 12. Germline V gene lookup returns CDR1 KGHSH and CDR2 LQKENI. The CDR3 loop spans 17 amino acids.

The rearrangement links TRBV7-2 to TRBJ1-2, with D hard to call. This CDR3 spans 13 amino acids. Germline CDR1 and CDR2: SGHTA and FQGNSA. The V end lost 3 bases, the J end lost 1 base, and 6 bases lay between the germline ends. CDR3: CASSFRVNYGYTF. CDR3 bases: TGTGCCAGCAGCTTTAGGGTTAACTATGGCTACACCTTC. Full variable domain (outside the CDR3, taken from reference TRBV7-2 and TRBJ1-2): GAGVSQSPSNKVTEKGKDVELRCDPISGHTALYWYRQSLGQGLEFLIYFQGNSAPDKSGLPSDRFSAERTGGSVSTLTIQRTQQEDSAVYLCASSFRVNYGYTFGSGTRLTVV.

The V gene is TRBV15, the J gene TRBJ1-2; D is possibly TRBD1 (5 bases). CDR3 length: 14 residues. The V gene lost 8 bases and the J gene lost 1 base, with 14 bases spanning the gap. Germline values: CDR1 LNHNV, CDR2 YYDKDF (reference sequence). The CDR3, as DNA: TGTGCCACCCAAAGGGACGCCGTTAACTATGGCTACACCTTC. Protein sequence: CATQRDAVNYGYTF.

The CDR3 DNA reads as TGTGCCAGCAGTTACTCGATTGGGGCGTTCTATGGCTACACCTTC. It encodes CASSYSIGAFYGYTF. This chain links TRBV6-5 with TRBJ1-2; TRBD1 is a possible D gene (5 bases). The germline V gene encodes CDR1 MNHEY and CDR2 SVGAGI. The CDR3 spans 15 residues. Between the trimmed V and J ends, which lost 0 bases and 4 bases, there was a span of 12 bases.

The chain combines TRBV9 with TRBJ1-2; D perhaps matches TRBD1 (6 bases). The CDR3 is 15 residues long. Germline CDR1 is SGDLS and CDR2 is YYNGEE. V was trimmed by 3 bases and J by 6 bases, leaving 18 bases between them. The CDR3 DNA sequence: TGTGCCAGCAGCGCCTCCACAGGGATCTGGAATGGCTACACCTTC. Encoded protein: CASSASTGIWNGYTF. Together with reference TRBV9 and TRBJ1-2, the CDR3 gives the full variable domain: DSGVTQTPKHLITATGQRVTLRCSPRSGDLSVYWYQQSLDQGLQFLIQYYNGEERAKGNILERFSAQQFPDLHSELNLSSLELGDSALYFCASSASTGIWNGYTFGSGTRLTVV.

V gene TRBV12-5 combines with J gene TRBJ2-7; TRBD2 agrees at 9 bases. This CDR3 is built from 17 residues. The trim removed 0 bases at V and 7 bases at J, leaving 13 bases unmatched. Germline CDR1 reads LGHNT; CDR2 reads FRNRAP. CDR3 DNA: TGTGCTAGTGGTTTGGTATCTTGGGCGGGAGGGCCGGATGAGCAGTACTTC. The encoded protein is CASGLVSWAGGPDEQYF.

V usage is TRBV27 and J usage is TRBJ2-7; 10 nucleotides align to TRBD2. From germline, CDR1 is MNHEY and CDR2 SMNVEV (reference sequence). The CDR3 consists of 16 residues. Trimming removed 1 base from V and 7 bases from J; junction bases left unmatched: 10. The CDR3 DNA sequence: TGTGCCAGCAGTTTATGGCGGACTAGCGGCCCATGGGAGCAGTACTTC. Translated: CASSLWRTSGPWEQYF.

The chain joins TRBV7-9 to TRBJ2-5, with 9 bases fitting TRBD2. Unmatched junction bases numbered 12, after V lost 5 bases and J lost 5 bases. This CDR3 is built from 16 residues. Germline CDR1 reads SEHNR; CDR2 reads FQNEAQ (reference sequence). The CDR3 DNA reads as TGTGCCAGCAGCACACTTAGCGGGAGTAGAATCGAGACCCAGTACTTC. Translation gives CASSTLSGSRIETQYF.

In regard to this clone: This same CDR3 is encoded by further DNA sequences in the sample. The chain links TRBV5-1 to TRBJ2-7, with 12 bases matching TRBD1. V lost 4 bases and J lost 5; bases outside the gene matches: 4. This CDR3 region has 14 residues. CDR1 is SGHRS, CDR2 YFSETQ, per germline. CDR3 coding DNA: TGCGCCAGCAGCCCGGGACAGGGGGCCGACGAGCAGTACTTC. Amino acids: CASSPGQGADEQYF.

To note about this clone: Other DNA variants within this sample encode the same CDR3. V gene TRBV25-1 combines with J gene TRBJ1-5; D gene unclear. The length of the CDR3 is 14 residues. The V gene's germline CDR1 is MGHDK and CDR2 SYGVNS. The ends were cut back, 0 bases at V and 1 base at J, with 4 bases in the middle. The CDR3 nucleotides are TGTGCCAGCAGTGAATATGGCAGCAATCAGCCCCAGCATTTT. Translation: CASSEYGSNQPQHF.

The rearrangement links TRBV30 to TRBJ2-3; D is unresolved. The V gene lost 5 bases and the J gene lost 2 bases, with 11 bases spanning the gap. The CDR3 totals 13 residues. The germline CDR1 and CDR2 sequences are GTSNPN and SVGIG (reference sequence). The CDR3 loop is CAWSEKNTDTQYF. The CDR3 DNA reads TGTGCCTGGTCGGAGAAAAACACAGATACGCAGTATTTT.

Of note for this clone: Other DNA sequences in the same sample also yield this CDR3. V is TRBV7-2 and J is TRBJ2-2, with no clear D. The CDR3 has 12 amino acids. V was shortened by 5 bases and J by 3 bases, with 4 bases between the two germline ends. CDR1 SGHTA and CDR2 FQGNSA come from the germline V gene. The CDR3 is CASSLHTGELFF. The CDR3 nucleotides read TGTGCCAGCAGCCTCCACACCGGGGAGCTGTTTTTT.

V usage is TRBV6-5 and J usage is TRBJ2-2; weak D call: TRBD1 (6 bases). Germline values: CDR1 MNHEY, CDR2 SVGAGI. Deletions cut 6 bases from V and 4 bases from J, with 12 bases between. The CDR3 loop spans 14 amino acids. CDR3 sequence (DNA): TGTGCCAGCAGACAGGGCTGGAGCACCGGGGAGCTGTTTTTT. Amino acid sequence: CASRQGWSTGELFF.

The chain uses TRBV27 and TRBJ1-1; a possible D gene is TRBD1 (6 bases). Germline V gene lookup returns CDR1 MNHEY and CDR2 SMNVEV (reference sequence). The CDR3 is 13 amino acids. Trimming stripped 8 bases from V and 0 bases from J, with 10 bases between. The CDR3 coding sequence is TGTGCCAGCCTGAACAGGGTGAACACTGAAGCTTTCTTT. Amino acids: CASLNRVNTEAFF.

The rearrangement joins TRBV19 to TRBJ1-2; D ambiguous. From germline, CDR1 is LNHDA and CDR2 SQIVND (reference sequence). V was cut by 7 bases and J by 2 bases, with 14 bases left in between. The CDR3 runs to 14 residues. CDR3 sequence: CASNRAGNNYGYTF. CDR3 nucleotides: TGTGCCAGTAATAGAGCGGGGAACAACTATGGCTACACCTTC.

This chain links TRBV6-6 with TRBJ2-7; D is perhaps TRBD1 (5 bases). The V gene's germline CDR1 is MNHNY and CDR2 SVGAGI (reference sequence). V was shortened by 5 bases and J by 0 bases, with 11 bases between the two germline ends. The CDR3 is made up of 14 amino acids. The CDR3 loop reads CASSKGQISYEQYF. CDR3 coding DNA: TGTGCCAGCAGTAAAGGACAAATCTCCTACGAGCAGTACTTC.

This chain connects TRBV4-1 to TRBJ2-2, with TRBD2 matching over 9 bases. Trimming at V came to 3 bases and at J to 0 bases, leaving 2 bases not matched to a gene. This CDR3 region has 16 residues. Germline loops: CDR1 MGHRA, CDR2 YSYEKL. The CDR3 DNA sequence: TGCGCCAGCAGCCATGCGGGGGGGGCGAACACCGGGGAGCTGTTTTTT. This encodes CASSHAGGANTGELFF.

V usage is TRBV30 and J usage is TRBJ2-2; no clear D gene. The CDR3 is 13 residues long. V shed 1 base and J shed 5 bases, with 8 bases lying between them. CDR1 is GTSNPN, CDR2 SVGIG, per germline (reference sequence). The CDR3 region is CAWSGASTGELFF. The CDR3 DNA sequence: TGTGCCTGGAGTGGTGCTTCTACCGGGGAGCTGTTTTTT.